The next 24 T cell receptor beta chains were all read from a single sample in a study of CXCR3-negative and CXCR3-positive naive CD8 T cells. The study, taken as a whole, reports: CXCR3-negative naive cells had less hydrophobic TRB CDR3s than did CXCR3-positive naive cells.

5' RACE with UMI labels generated the TRB cDNA libraries. For each CDR3 protein, TCRdb gives one entry from its re-call of the 5' RACE reads, without DNA. The table lists about 130,000 distinct CDR3 sequences. The antigens for these receptors are not known. What was sequenced was naive CXCR3+ CD8+ T cells from blood. Specified subset: CD45RO-CCR7+CD27+CD95- naive CD8+ T cells expressing CXCR3 (TNR3+). These TCRs come from a human donor in good health. Some clones in this sample may be carry-over from other donors' samples.

CDR3 residues: CSARDRGTSGYEQYF. The chain recombines TRBV20-1 with TRBJ2-7; the TRBD2 assignment by TCRdb is unverifiable without DNA. Germline assignment: CDR1 DFQATT and CDR2 SNEGSKA (reference sequence). The CDR3 loop spans 15 amino acids.

The gene calls are TRBV6-1 and TRBJ2-7. The CDR3 is made up of 13 amino acids. CDR1 and CDR2 (germline): MNHNS, SASEGT. Here the CDR3 reads CASSEVVLYEQYF.

This sequence joins TRBV7-9 and TRBJ2-3; no DNA is available, so the TRBD2 call from TCRdb remains unchecked. Germline V gene lookup returns CDR1 SEHNR and CDR2 FQNEAQ (reference sequence). The CDR3 spans 17 residues. The CDR3 here is CASSSYLAGGGTDTQYF.

The CDR3: CATSQRGDEQYF. The rearrangement links TRBV24-1 to TRBJ2-7; TCRdb's assignment of TRBD1 cannot be checked, as there is no DNA. Germline V gives CDR1 KGHDR, CDR2 SFDVKD. This CDR3 comprises 12 residues.

This chain connects TRBV12-3 or TRBV12-4 to TRBJ2-1; TCRdb's D call, TRBD2, is unchecked because there is no DNA. The CDR3 is 14 amino acids. CDR3 region: CASSFGGPGNEQFF.

The V gene is TRBV11-2, the J gene TRBJ1-6; TCRdb lists TRBD1, though no DNA is available to test this call. The germline V gene encodes CDR1 SGHAT and CDR2 FQNNGV. CDR3 length: 14 residues. CDR3 region: CASSYGQVNSPLHF.

This sequence joins TRBV6-4 and TRBJ2-1; TCRdb indicates TRBD2, and absent DNA this call remains unverified. This CDR3 comprises 15 residues. Germline values: CDR1 MRHNA, CDR2 SNTAGT. CDR3 residues: CASSTSGADYNEQFF.

The V and J genes are TRBV27 and TRBJ2-7; with no DNA, the TCRdb D assignment of TRBD2 cannot be verified. The germline V gene has CDR1 MNHEY and CDR2 SMNVEV (reference sequence). CDR3 size: 15 residues. Here the CDR3 reads CASSPAGSYFYEQYF.

This chain links TRBV29-1 with TRBJ2-3; no DNA is available, so the TRBD1 call from TCRdb remains unchecked. The CDR3 has 14 residues. The germline V gene has CDR1 SQVTM and CDR2 ANQGSEA. CDR3 region: CSVKPGQHTDTQYF.

The gene calls are TRBV4-1 and TRBJ2-1; TCRdb returns TRBD2, unconfirmable since there is no DNA. CDR1 is MGHRA, CDR2 YSYEKL, per germline. The CDR3 sequence is 18 residues long. The CDR3 reads CASSQEGRWYGRYNEQFF.

This sequence joins TRBV7-9 and TRBJ1-2. CDR1 and CDR2 (germline): SEHNR, FQNEAQ (reference sequence). CDR3 size: 13 residues. The CDR3 reads CASSPDNDYGYTF.

V and J are TRBV13 and TRBJ2-3; TCRdb's D gene call, TRBD2, goes unchecked for lack of DNA. CDR1 PRHDT and CDR2 FYEKMQ come from the germline V gene (reference sequence). CDR3 size: 16 residues. The chain's CDR3 is CASSLGAQRGADTQYF.

This rearrangement joins TRBV6-6 to TRBJ2-7; with no DNA, the TCRdb D assignment of TRBD1 cannot be verified. Germline lookup yields CDR1 MNHNY and CDR2 SVGAGI (reference sequence). CDR3 length: 14 amino acids. The CDR3 loop reads CASHEGGHSYEQYF.

The chain links TRBV15 to TRBJ2-7; checking the TCRdb D call of TRBD2 is not possible without DNA. The CDR3 has 14 amino acids. The germline CDR1 and CDR2 sequences are LNHNV and YYDKDF (reference sequence). The CDR3 here is CATSSYRGSGEQYF. Looking up the rest from reference TRBV15 and TRBJ2-7 gives the full variable domain: DAMVIQNPRYQVTQFGKPVTLSCSQTLNHNVMYWYQQKSSQAPKLLFHYYDKDFNNEADTPDNFQSRRPNTSFCFLDIRSPGLGDTAMYLCATSSYRGSGEQYFGPGTRLTVT.

V and J are TRBV7-9 and TRBJ2-5. Per germline, CDR1 SEHNR and CDR2 FQNEAQ (reference sequence). The CDR3 spans 14 residues. CDR3 amino acids: CASSLLGGQETQYF.

This rearrangement joins TRBV20-1 to TRBJ2-4. The CDR3 has 15 residues. Germline V lookup: CDR1 DFQATT, CDR2 SNEGSKA (reference sequence). The CDR3 protein is CSARSEAEAKNIQYF.

This chain connects TRBV10-1 to TRBJ1-4; TCRdb's D call, TRBD1, is unchecked because there is no DNA. Germline-derived CDR1 and CDR2 are WNHNN and SYGVQD (reference sequence). The CDR3 consists of 17 residues. CDR3 loop: CASSESGPGELNEKLFF.

The rearrangement uses TRBV29-1 and TRBJ2-1; lacking DNA, the TRBD2 call made by TCRdb goes unchecked. Per germline, CDR1 SQVTM and CDR2 ANQGSEA. The CDR3 totals 11 residues. The CDR3 region is CSAGGGDEQFF.

The chain recombines TRBV6-2 or TRBV6-3 with TRBJ1-1; TCRdb indicates TRBD1, and absent DNA this call remains unverified. This CDR3 has 17 amino acids. Germline CDR1 MNHEY, CDR2 SVGEGT. The CDR3 loop reads CASSYMGQVWENTEAFF.

This chain connects TRBV6-6 to TRBJ2-1; TCRdb indicates TRBD2, and absent DNA this call remains unverified. Germline V gene sequence: CDR1 MNHNY, CDR2 SVGAGI (reference sequence). CDR3 length equals 16 residues. The chain's CDR3 is CASSYPTSGTPNEQFF.

CDR3 amino acids: CASSLDPDIQYF. This chain joins TRBV11-2 and TRBJ2-4. Per germline, CDR1 SGHAT and CDR2 FQNNGV. There are 12 residues in the CDR3.

The chain couples TRBV28 to TRBJ2-1; lacking DNA, the TRBD2 call made by TCRdb goes unchecked. There are 19 residues in the CDR3. In germline, CDR1 is MDHEN, CDR2 SYDVKM. This CDR3 is CASSFSRLAVDRNPGEQFF. The variable domain in full, with the rest retrieved from reference TRBV28 and TRBJ2-1, is DVKVTQSSRYLVKRTGEKVFLECVQDMDHENMFWYRQDPGLGLRLIYFSYDVKMKEKGDIPEGYSVSREKKERFSLILESASTNQTSMYLCASSFSRLAVDRNPGEQFFGPGTRLTVL.

The chain employs TRBV5-6 and TRBJ2-7; the TCRdb D gene call, TRBD1, has no DNA to confirm it. CDR1 and CDR2 (germline): SGHDT, YYEEEE. This CDR3 comprises 15 residues. This chain's CDR3 is CASTSHRQYLYEQYF. Drawing the rest from reference TRBV5-6 and TRBJ2-7, the complete variable domain is DAGVTQSPTHLIKTRGQQVTLRCSPKSGHDTVSWYQQALGQGPQFIFQYYEEEERQRGNFPDRFSGHQFPNYSSELNVNALLLGDSALYLCASTSHRQYLYEQYFGPGTRLTVT.

The chain is built from TRBV15 and TRBJ2-7; TCRdb picks TRBD1, but there is no DNA to check that call. The CDR3 totals 17 residues. CDR1 is LNHNV and CDR2 is YYDKDF in the germline V gene (reference sequence). CDR3 protein: CATSRMGVRDRDYEQYF.